Given below is one T cell receptor beta chain in context. The antigen it recognizes is unknown. There are no base qualities to consult, and no much larger clone falls within one base. This specimen belongs to a study of cytomegalovirus exposure and HLA in healthy donors (TCRdb year 2017). Describing the broader study: An earlier analysis of roughly 630 of the donors reported roughly 300 Gb of sequence data and 117 million unique TCR beta sequences from 150 million to 200 million T cells. About 280 gigabases of sequencing data and around 90 million unique TCR sequences made up an early release that covered approximately 650 HLA-typed donors. Of the approximately 400 genotyped donors, 75% to 85% were placed in the genetic ancestry cluster associated with self-reported Caucasian donors. The study was designed to test whether signatures of past pathogen exposure could be identified by cataloging public T cell receptors. The T cell repertoires of around 670 subjects were profiled by immunosequencing and related to cytomegalovirus serostatus. Besides the first cohort of about 730 subjects, a separate validation cohort made up of 120 different subjects was used. The study combined high-throughput TCR immunosequencing, statistical association of individual TCRs with disease status, and machine learning to predict cytomegalovirus infection status. A later analysis re-analyzed previously published TCR beta repertoires from about 730 donors and added high-resolution HLA genotyping to study TCR occurrence patterns. Rather than using new phenotypic data, the later analysis identified candidate immune exposures from TCR beta sequences and from how often those sequences occurred across donors. In an earlier analysis of roughly 540 of the donors, high-throughput TCR beta sequencing was used to judge whether each TCR beta V gene segment behaved as functional or pseudogenic. Donor age, sex, ethnicity and CMV serostatus were collected together with the repertoire data. A later genetic analysis took genome-wide SNP genotypes for about 55% of the roughly 670 donors and used that subset as a discovery cohort. Every repertoire in the discovery cohort had been generated on one and the same sequencing platform. HLA typing covered class I and class II loci at four-digit resolution. Typing coverage varied by locus: about 620-630 donors for A, B, C, DRB1 and DQB1; roughly 500 for DQA1; 600 to 610 for DPA1; approximately 470 for DPB1. About 5 DR-DQ haplotypes were handled as single units for association and clustering, since linkage in the cohort was strong. Across around 400 genotyped donors of the cohort, an average of about 200,000 unique TCR beta nucleotide sequences per donor were sequenced, and approximately 19% of those sequences were non-productive. Paper-wide results and their limitations: The 87-base-pair reads could not distinguish some IMGT-functional V segments, including TRBV6-2 and TRBV6-3, so those segments were excluded. Across donors, most TCR sequences were observed very rarely, whereas some public TCRs were present in many individuals. Cytomegalovirus status was reported to be diagnosed by the classifier with high specificity and sensitivity in both the original and validation cohorts. Seventeen rarely observed V segments, including chromosome 9 orphons, were excluded from the earlier analysis of several hundred of the donors because counts were too low. In vitro tests confirmed that three of the cytomegalovirus-associated TCR beta chains recognize cytomegalovirus antigens. According to a later analysis, most CMV-associated TCR beta chains appeared to be HLA-restricted, and the HLA associations seemed to be driven largely by CMV exposure. This cohort had only TCR beta chains sequenced, and the lack of alpha or paired-chain data limited which features could be detected. An association between a missense DCLRE1C variant and V-gene and J-gene trimming of TCR beta chains was found in a later genetic analysis and replicated in an independent cohort. Immune exposure information for the cohort was limited to CMV serostatus. Compared with the roughly 700-donor mean, donors in an Asian-associated ancestry cluster had fewer N-insertions in productive TCRs, according to a later genetic analysis. Assigning TCR associations to individual alleles was difficult when HLA alleles, especially DR and DQ, strongly co-occurred. The sequencing pipeline was judged likely to have produced a cluster of highly shared sequence variants as a technical artifact. According to a later analysis, TCR association rates differed among HLA loci, with DRB1 alleles showing the most associated TCRs and HLA-C alleles showing the fewest. Because some donors lacked HLA typing at each locus, the association tests relied only on the typed subset. Linkage disequilibrium might explain the correlated functional status among segregating V segments, but an unknown experimental factor could not be excluded. The authors suggested that the approach could potentially be generalized to other disease states and immunological phenotypes. Broadly in line with IMGT annotations, most TCR beta V segments showed up in productive rearrangements about 90% or about 30% of the time in an earlier analysis of several hundred of the donors. Compared with equally common non-associated chains, HLA-associated TCR beta chains in a later analysis were more clonally expanded and had lower generation probabilities. A later analysis reported that several top co-occurrence clusters appeared linked to parvovirus B19, influenza, CMV and Epstein-Barr virus. Roughly uniform sequencing depth across donors was assumed in presence/absence analyses, although this assumption may not hold. Specific HLA alleles were associated with 16,951 TCR beta sequences at a false discovery rate of 0.05 in a later analysis. A further reported finding was that TCR beta sequences accurately predicted the HLA-A and HLA-B alleles for most subjects in the first cohort. In the study, around 160 TCR beta chains were listed as associated with cytomegalovirus.

In total, roughly 670 healthy bone marrow donors made up the cohort. At the time of sampling, all cohort members were nominally healthy, though unrecorded immune exposures were likely present. The donor tested CMV seronegative, placing the donor among the roughly 350 seronegative members of the cohort. A peripheral blood sample was collected from each donor, and TCR beta sequencing was performed on peripheral blood mononuclear cells. Genomic DNA extraction from the blood cell samples was performed with the Qiagen DNeasy Blood Extraction Kit. Compared with germline, V lacks 0 bases and J lacks 6 bases; bases without a gene match: 8. The germline V gene provides CDR1 SGHRS and CDR2 YFSETQ. Counted from cysteine to phenylalanine, this CDR3 has 16 amino acids. CDR3 DNA is the only sequence kept; it has 48 bases, read in frame from the first base. Library construction relied on the immunoSEQ multiplex PCR assay. The multiplex PCR relied on a mix of 60 forward primers for TCR Vbeta segments and 13 reverse primers for TCR Jbeta segments. Amplification of the CDR3 region of rearranged TCR beta genes was performed with a multiplex PCR assay on genomic DNA. The Illumina HiSeq System was used to sequence the amplified TCR beta libraries as 87-base-pair reads. Per the source publication's procedure: In a later analysis, tens of millions of unique TCR beta chains were counted across the 650 to 700 repertoires, and roughly 9.9 million of these chains were shared by at least two donors. Raw reads were error-corrected and collapsed into unique sequences by a nearest-neighbor algorithm in which closely related sequences were merged to remove PCR and sequencing errors. V, D and J gene segments were assigned by aligning CDR3 sequences to IMGT reference sequences. For a sequence to be retained, at least a six-nucleotide match to both a V gene segment and a J gene segment was required. A rearrangement was called productive if the CDR3 had no stop codons and remained in frame with V and J, and every other rearrangement was called non-productive. CDR3 was defined by IMGT convention, running from the second conserved V-encoded cysteine to the conserved J-encoded phenylalanine. The earlier analysis of roughly 590 of the donors excluded any sequence lacking an unambiguous match to a single V gene segment. An earlier analysis of several hundred of the donors called V segments functional above 56.7% productive rearrangements and segregating when the between-donor standard deviation exceeded 5%. A statistical classification framework was built for diagnosing cytomegalovirus status from the catalog of TCR beta chain sequences. In a later analysis, V and J genes were assigned by comparing TCR nucleotide sequences against IMGT/GENE-DB human TR gene sequences. Using the TCRdist pipeline, a later analysis assigned CDR3 sequences along with most-parsimonious VDJ recombination scenarios. A later analysis defined each TCR beta chain by its CDR3 amino acid sequence plus V-gene family, and excluded reads lacking a unique V-gene family. In a later analysis, fewer than 650 highly shared, low-generation-probability nucleotide sequences were removed to address suspected cross-contamination and a sequencing artifact. A later analysis calculated a clonal expansion index for each public chain from normalized within-repertoire ranks of inferred template counts. Generation probabilities in a later analysis came from a VDJ recombination model fitted to out-of-frame rearrangements, and those results were checked against IGoR. In a later analysis, TCR-TCR, TCR-HLA and TCR-CMV co-occurrence was scored with hypergeometric tests, and a repertoire-size bias correction was applied to TCR pairs. In a later analysis, false discovery rates were estimated by permuting HLA or CMV assignments 20 times. In a later analysis, co-occurring TCRs were grouped with DBSCAN, and TCRdist sequence similarity was added when clustering was performed within HLA-allele-positive subsets. Co-occurrence clustering excluded repertoires with fewer than 30,000 or more than 120,000 public chains, plus five with anomalous nucleotide sharing. TCRdb limited this immuneACCESS table to in-frame rearrangements with V and J called. A share of clones is missing; checked studies link under half to unresolved V genes, and the rest is unexplained. D and trimming come from the DNA, and the V and J calls and clone size come from that table. Present in this sample are about 150,000 clones, around 83% of which were seen just once. Clones ranked in the top ten supply around 2% of the sample.

The chain is assembled from TRBV5-1 and TRBJ1-2, and 10 junction bases match TRBD1. The sequence was obtained from a young woman in good health and CMV-seronegative. Material: PBMCs. The CDR3 loop reads CASSLGNSGTGDGYTF. The nucleotide sequence reads as follows: TGCGCCAGCAGCTTGGGTAATTCCGGGACAGGGGATGGCTACACCTTC.